The 32 T cell receptor beta chains given below trace back to one sample, sequenced in a study of Graves' ophthalmopathy and Graves' hyperthyroidism. Amplified material comprised TCR beta CDR3 regions derived from RNA transcripts. HTBI-primed RT-PCR formed the first round, and a multiplex PCR formed the second. TCRdb redid the calling of the multiplex PCR reads with MiXCR, one entry per CDR3 protein. The sample consists of about 210,000 distinct CDR3 sequences, under 30% of them appearing once. Material: peripheral blood. The source is a man between 45 and 60 years old with Graves' ophthalmopathy.

This clonotype appeared many times. This rearrangement joins TRBV27 to TRBJ2-7, with TRBD2 matching over 10 bases. Germline V gene data show CDR1 as MNHEY and CDR2 as SMNVEV (reference sequence). This CDR3 is 16 amino acids long. Trimming took 8 bases from V and 3 from J; bases not matched to a gene: 13. The CDR3 is CASSSGSSAFVYEQYF. The CDR3 nucleotides read TGTGCCAGCTCTAGCGGGAGTTCCGCGTTTGTCTACGAGCAGTACTTC.

This clonotype was seen a single time. The DNA for the CDR3 is TGTGCCAGCAGCGCGACTAGCGGGAGGGCCGCCGAAGCCTACGAGCAGTACTTC. It is translated as CASSATSGRAAEAYEQYF. The V gene is TRBV11-1, the J gene TRBJ2-7; TRBD2 aligns across 14 bases. The V gene's germline CDR1 is SGHAT and CDR2 FQDESV (reference sequence). V was pared by 5 bases and J by 2 bases, with 11 bases of the junction left unmatched. The CDR3 is 18 residues long.

The table lists this clonotype with many counts. The chain combines TRBV29-1 with TRBJ2-2, with 7 bases identical to TRBD2. The CDR3 is 15 amino acids. With 3 bases clipped from V and 8 bases from J, the junction kept 12 bases outside the gene matches. Germline lookup yields CDR1 SQVTM and CDR2 ANQGSEA. The CDR3 reads CSVDKAGSGMGELFF. CDR3 sequence (DNA): TGCAGCGTTGACAAAGCGGGATCCGGTATGGGGGAGCTGTTTTTT.

Here the CDR3 reads CASSTSGTPYLDGYTF. The CDR3 DNA is TGTGCCAGCAGTACCTCCGGGACACCTTATCTTGATGGCTACACCTTC. The chain employs TRBV6-1 and TRBJ1-2, with D tentatively TRBD1 (6 bases). CDR3 size: 16 residues. CDR1 and CDR2 from the germline V gene are MNHNS and SASEGT. The V gene lost 5 bases and the J gene lost 6 bases, with 22 bases spanning the gap.

This clonotype appeared many times. The chain has TRBV7-8 and TRBJ2-7; D uncertain. This CDR3 region has 16 residues. CDR1 and CDR2 (germline): SGHVS, FQNEAQ. V was cut by 4 bases and J by 2 bases, with 18 bases left in between. The CDR3 protein is CASSSSTPVLTYEQYF. The CDR3 DNA reads as TGTGCCAGCAGCTCCTCTACCCCGGTTCTAACCTACGAGCAGTACTTC.

This clonotype showed up just a few times. The rearrangement joins TRBV6-1 to TRBJ1-2; no reliable D call. With 5 bases removed from V and 2 bases from J, the gap between germline ends came to 9 bases. The CDR3 length is 13 residues. Germline values: CDR1 MNHNS, CDR2 SASEGT. The CDR3 coding sequence is TGTGCCAGCAGTATGGACTGGAACTATGGCTACACCTTC. Amino acid sequence: CASSMDWNYGYTF.

This clonotype was seen repeatedly, ten times or more. The gene calls are TRBV11-2 and TRBJ2-7; 7 nucleotides align to TRBD2. Trimming took 5 bases from V and 0 from J; bases not matched to a gene: 10. CDR3 length: 16 amino acids. Germline CDR1 and CDR2: SGHAT and FQNNGV. CDR3 coding DNA: TGTGCCAGCAGCCCATTGACTAGCCTGAGCTCCTACGAGCAGTACTTC. Translating it yields CASSPLTSLSSYEQYF.

The gene calls are TRBV11-2 and TRBJ1-1; the D gene is possibly TRBD1 (5 bases). With 1 base removed from V and 4 bases from J, the gap between germline ends came to 22 bases. Germline CDR1 SGHAT, CDR2 FQNNGV. This CDR3 is 18 amino acids long. For the CDR3, the DNA is TGTGCCAGCAGCTTAGGGGGCAGGAGGGGAGGTGTCGCCACTGAAGCTTTCTTT. It is translated as CASSLGGRRGGVATEAFF. The whole variable domain, remainder taken from reference TRBV11-2 and TRBJ1-1, is EAGVAQSPRYKIIEKRQSVAFWCNPISGHATLYWYQQILGQGPKLLIQFQNNGVVDDSQLPKDRFSAERLKGVDSTLKIQPAKLEDSAVYLCASSLGGRRGGVATEAFFGQGTRLTVV.

This clonotype was picked up many times. The chain carries TRBV20-1 and TRBJ2-2; 11 positions match TRBD2. Trimming cost V 5 bases and J 2 bases; bases outside gene matches: 4. The germline gives CDR1 DFQATT, CDR2 SNEGSKA (reference sequence). CDR3 length: 15 amino acids. CDR3 sequence (DNA): TGCAGTGCTTTCGGGACTAGCGGTAACACCGGGGAGCTGTTTTTT. Its protein product is CSAFGTSGNTGELFF.

This clonotype has ten or more counts. The chain is built from TRBV6-2 or TRBV6-3 and TRBJ1-5; D might be TRBD1 (6 bases). Germline CDR1 and CDR2: MNHEY and SVGEGT. V lost 5 bases and J 2 bases, leaving 16 bases between the germline ends. The CDR3 is 16 residues long. The CDR3 reads CASSRSGGGGNQPQHF. The CDR3 DNA follows: TGTGCCAGCAGTCGTTCGGGGGGCGGGGGCAATCAGCCCCAGCATTTT.

The J gene is TRBJ1-1, the V gene TRBV12-3 or TRBV12-4; TRBD1 agrees at 8 bases. The CDR3 consists of 14 residues. V was clipped by 7 bases and J by 1 base; unmatched bases: 5. The CDR3 DNA reads as TGTGCCAGCATGGAGGACAGGGCGAACACTGAAGCTTTCTTT. Protein product: CASMEDRANTEAFF.

This clonotype was seen many times. The chain links TRBV13 to TRBJ2-7, with D uncertain. The CDR3 is 14 residues long. Germline CDR1 reads PRHDT; CDR2 reads FYEKMQ (reference sequence). V lost 4 bases, J lost 1 base, and 11 bases lay in between. CDR3 in DNA: TGTGCCAGCAGCTATCAAGGGTCGTCCTACGAGCAGTACTTC. Its translation is CASSYQGSSYEQYF.

The table lists this clonotype with many counts. The chain carries TRBV12-3 or TRBV12-4 and TRBJ2-5; 13 nucleotides match TRBD2. The CDR3 totals 16 residues. Trimming removed 6 bases from V and 5 bases from J; junction bases left unmatched: 9. The CDR3 DNA reads as TGTGCCAGCAGCTCGACTAGCGGGAGGTATCGGGAGACCCAGTACTTC. This encodes CASSSTSGRYRETQYF.

In its sample, this clonotype was seen many times. V and J are TRBV2 and TRBJ2-7; 11 bases match TRBD2. V lost 4 bases, J lost 4 bases, and 18 bases stayed unmatched. The CDR3 spans 19 residues. The germline CDR1 and CDR2 sequences are SNHLY and FYNNEI. The CDR3 spells CASSVGVTSGALALYEQYF. As DNA, the CDR3 is TGTGCCAGCAGTGTGGGTGTGACTAGCGGGGCCTTGGCGCTTTACGAGCAGTACTTC.

This clonotype was counted many times. In DNA, the CDR3 is TGTGCCAGCAGTTTTCGGTTGGGCAGGCAAGAGACCCAGTACTTC. Protein product: CASSFRLGRQETQYF. V gene TRBV12-3 or TRBV12-4 combines with J gene TRBJ2-5; D is unclear. V gave up 3 bases and J gave up 2 bases, with 13 bases separating them. The CDR3 loop spans 15 amino acids.

A single count supports this clonotype. The rearrangement uses TRBV28 and TRBJ1-2, with a tentative D call TRBD1 (6 bases). The V gene's germline CDR1 is MDHEN and CDR2 SYDVKM. The length of the CDR3 is 14 residues. V dropped 5 bases and J dropped 4 bases, with 14 bases sitting between them. This CDR3 is CASSPQGGGYGYTF. In DNA form, the CDR3 reads TGTGCCAGCAGTCCACAGGGCGGGGGCTATGGCTACACCTTC.

CDR3 region: CASSLNGPRGNYGYTF. The DNA of the CDR3 is TGTGCCAGCAGTTTAAATGGACCCCGCGGTAACTATGGCTACACCTTC. The rearrangement joins TRBV6-5 to TRBJ1-2; D not resolved. The V gene lost 4 bases and the J gene lost 1 base, with 16 bases spanning the gap. CDR1 and CDR2 (germline): MNHEY, SVGAGI. The CDR3 is 16 amino acids.

In this sample, this clonotype turned up a few times. The gene calls are TRBV20-1 and TRBJ2-4; TRBD2 is a possible D gene (5 bases). Per the germline V gene, CDR1 is DFQATT and CDR2 is SNEGSKA (reference sequence). The CDR3 has 13 amino acids. Deletions cut 3 bases from V and 0 bases from J, with 6 bases between. The CDR3 DNA follows: TGCAGTGCTAGCGGGGAAGCCAAAAACATTCAGTACTTC. Translated: CSASGEAKNIQYF.

This clonotype was observed at least ten times. The chain carries TRBV7-2 and TRBJ2-2; D may be TRBD1 or TRBD2 (5 bases each). Trimming took 3 bases from V and 0 from J, leaving 8 bases between them. This CDR3 region has 15 residues. In germline, CDR1 is SGHTA, CDR2 FQGNSA. The CDR3 sequence: CASSFGGANTGELFF. The CDR3 bases are TGTGCCAGCAGCTTTGGGGGAGCGAACACCGGGGAGCTGTTTTTT.

The table lists this clonotype with many counts. In DNA form, the CDR3 reads TGTGCCAGCAGTTTAGGACTAGCCTCCTACGAGCAGTACTTC. This encodes CASSLGLASYEQYF. The rearrangement joins TRBV28 to TRBJ2-7, with 8 nucleotides matching TRBD2. V lost 2 bases and J lost 0; bases outside the gene matches: 0. The CDR3 loop spans 14 amino acids. Per the germline V gene, CDR1 is MDHEN and CDR2 is SYDVKM.

This clonotype has ten or more counts. The chain joins TRBV24-1 to TRBJ2-5; the match to TRBD1 covers 7 bases. The ends lost 3 bases at V and 5 bases at J; junction bases unmatched: 8. The CDR3 length is 15 residues. From germline, CDR1 is KGHDR and CDR2 SFDVKD. The CDR3 protein is CATSDPLTGRETQYF. In DNA form, the CDR3 reads TGTGCCACCAGTGATCCCTTGACAGGGCGGGAGACCCAGTACTTC.

The chain joins TRBV12-3 or TRBV12-4 to TRBJ1-1; possibly TRBD1 for D (6 bases). The V and J ends lost 3 bases and 5 bases respectively, with 16 bases between them. This CDR3 contains 15 residues. The CDR3 DNA reads as TGTGCCAGCAGTTTCCCGTGGAGGGGGAGGACTGAAGCTTTCTTT. It translates to CASSFPWRGRTEAFF.

Ten or more counts support this clonotype. The junction does not match germline at one end; this may be a read error. This chain uses TRBV7-7 with TRBJ2-5; the D is unclear. Germline-derived CDR1 and CDR2 are SSHAT and FNYEAQ (reference sequence). This CDR3 has 18 amino acids. CDR3 nucleotides: TGTGCTAGCAGCTTACGTCCGATTGAAAAACTATTTCAAGAGACCCAGTACTTC. It translates to CASSLRPIEKLFQETQYF.

The rearrangement joins TRBV2 to TRBJ2-7; possible D gene TRBD2, 6 bases. The germline CDR1 and CDR2 sequences are SNHLY and FYNNEI. The V end lost 6 bases, the J end lost 1 base, and 13 bases lay between the germline ends. CDR3 length equals 14 residues. CDR3 sequence (DNA): TGTGCCAGCAGCGCCGGGACTCCATCCTACGAGCAGTACTTC. This translates into CASSAGTPSYEQYF.

This clonotype has ten or more counts. This rearrangement joins TRBV5-4 to TRBJ2-5, with TRBD1 matching 9 bases. There are 14 residues in the CDR3. Germline V gene sequence: CDR1 SGHNT, CDR2 YYREEE (reference sequence). The J segment lost 2 bases and the V segment lost 7 bases, leaving 6 bases of the junction unmatched. The DNA for the CDR3 is TGTGCCAGCGCTCCGGGACAGGGTCAAGAGACCCAGTACTTC. Translated: CASAPGQGQETQYF.

The rearrangement joins TRBV6-2 or TRBV6-3 to TRBJ1-1; no definite D call. CDR3 length equals 12 residues. Germline CDR1 MNHEY, CDR2 SVGEGT. V lost 6 bases to trimming and J lost 1 base, with 6 bases between them. Here the CDR3 reads CASSRENTEAFF. The CDR3 DNA is TGTGCCAGCAGCCGAGAGAACACTGAAGCTTTCTTT.

This clonotype was detected ten times or more. Here the CDR3 reads CASSLKGKDYEQYF. The DNA of the CDR3 is TGTGCCAGCAGTTTGAAAGGGAAGGACTACGAGCAGTACTTC. The gene calls are TRBV27 and TRBJ2-7; no clear D. The CDR3 sequence is 14 residues long. Germline CDR1 MNHEY, CDR2 SMNVEV (reference sequence). Trimming removed 3 bases from V and 3 bases from J, with 12 bases in between.

This clonotype showed up just a few times. An end of the junction does not agree with germline; a read error may underlie this. The chain combines TRBV14 with TRBJ2-7; tentative D call: TRBD1 (6 bases). The CDR3 sequence is 15 residues long. Germline V gene data show CDR1 as SGHDN and CDR2 as FVKESK. The CDR3 DNA is TGTGCCAGCAGCCCCCCAGGGGCAAACATGTACAAGCAGTACTTT. The encoded protein is CASSPPGANMYKQYF. Full variable domain (remainder filled in from reference TRBV14 and TRBJ2-7): EAGVTQFPSHSVIEKGQTVTLRCDPISGHDNLYWYRRVMGKEIKFLLHFVKESKQDESGMPNNRFLAERTGGTYSTLKVQPAELEDSGVYFCASSPPGANMYKQYFGPGTRLTVT.

This clonotype was detected many times. This rearrangement joins TRBV20-1 to TRBJ1-6, with TRBD1 as a possible D gene (5 bases). The V and J ends lost 7 bases and 9 bases respectively, with 13 bases between them. CDR3 size: 12 residues. Germline V gene sequence: CDR1 DFQATT, CDR2 SNEGSKA (reference sequence). The CDR3 coding sequence is TGCAGTGGAGTGGGGGGTAGTTCACCCCTCCACTTT. It translates to CSGVGGSSPLHF.

This clonotype was recorded many times. The CDR3 is CASSLGGPYGELFF. The CDR3 region has the DNA TGTGCCAGCAGTTTAGGGGGCCCCTACGGGGAGCTGTTTTTT. V usage is TRBV27 and J usage is TRBJ2-2; D may be TRBD1 (6 bases). V shed 2 bases and J shed 7 bases, with 11 bases lying between them. Germline V gene lookup returns CDR1 MNHEY and CDR2 SMNVEV (reference sequence). The CDR3 extends over 14 amino acids.

As concerns this clonotype: Likely a read error: the CDR3 ends without its conserved phenylalanine or tryptophan. The CDR3 is CASSLGNQETQYS. The CDR3 nucleotides are TGTGCCAGCAGTTTGGGCAACCAAGAGACCCAGTACTCC. The V call is TRBV28, the J call TRBJ2-5, with unresolved D. CDR3 length equals 13 residues. Per the germline V gene, CDR1 is MDHEN and CDR2 is SYDVKM. V was pared by 3 bases and J by 0 bases, with 5 bases between.

The rearrangement links TRBV6-2 or TRBV6-3 to TRBJ2-7; D might be TRBD1 (6 bases). The V gene lost 2 bases and the J gene lost 3 bases, with 17 bases spanning the gap. From germline, CDR1 is MNHEY and CDR2 SVGEGT. This CDR3 region has 16 residues. The chain's CDR3 is CASSYPGAGVLYEQYF. In DNA form, the CDR3 reads TGTGCCAGCAGTTACCCCGGGGCAGGGGTCCTCTACGAGCAGTACTTC.